The 32 T cell receptor beta chains in this list originate from one sample, sequenced in a study of response to subunit inactivated influenza vaccine. TCRdb passed the RT-PCR reads through MiXCR, listing each CDR3 protein once. The data contain 500,000 to 550,000 distinct CDR3 sequences, 6.5% to 8% of them singletons. The starting material was PBMCs from blood, obtained 23 months after vaccination. The receptors derive from a man in his fifties or sixties who received an inactivated influenza vaccine.

This clonotype was detected many times. The chain is built from TRBV20-1 and TRBJ1-5; D might be TRBD1 (5 bases). The CDR3 is made up of 13 amino acids. CDR1 is DFQATT, CDR2 SNEGSKA, per germline (reference sequence). The germline V and J ends were trimmed by 1 base and 5 bases, with 9 bases remaining between them. The CDR3 loop is CSARGRVDQPQHF. CDR3 bases: TGCAGTGCTAGAGGCAGGGTGGATCAGCCCCAGCATTTT.

This clonotype has a count of ten or more. The chain is built from TRBV3-1 and TRBJ1-1; D unresolved. CDR3 length equals 14 residues. Per the germline V gene, CDR1 is LGHDT and CDR2 is YNNKEL (reference sequence). Deletions cut 1 base from V and 7 bases from J, with 13 bases between. For the CDR3, the DNA is TGTGCCAGCAGCCAAGCCTTTGGAAGGAGTGAAGCTTTCTTT. This encodes CASSQAFGRSEAFF.

This clonotype showed up just a few times. The chain has TRBV11-2 and TRBJ1-1, with TRBD1 matching over 7 bases. This CDR3 region has 14 residues. The germline CDR1 and CDR2 sequences are SGHAT and FQNNGV. V was clipped by 0 bases and J by 5 bases; unmatched bases: 3. In DNA, the CDR3 is TGTGCCAGCAGCTTAGACAGGGGGATGACTGAAGCTTTCTTT. It is translated as CASSLDRGMTEAFF.

This clonotype has at least ten counts. The rearrangement uses TRBV20-1 and TRBJ1-2; TRBD1 matches 9 bases. This CDR3 has 15 residues. Germline V gene lookup returns CDR1 DFQATT and CDR2 SNEGSKA (reference sequence). V shed 6 bases, J shed 5 bases, and the junction held 13 bases outside the gene matches. In DNA, the CDR3 is TGCAGTGCCACTCCTCCGGGACAGGGAGGGTATGGCTACACCTTC. Protein: CSATPPGQGGYGYTF.

This chain connects TRBV20-1 to TRBJ2-3; possible D gene TRBD2, 6 bases. CDR3 size: 14 residues. CDR1 DFQATT and CDR2 SNEGSKA come from the germline V gene (reference sequence). The V and J ends lost 5 bases and 0 bases respectively, with 12 bases between them. CDR3 region: CSAWTTTSTDTQYF. DNA of the CDR3: TGCAGTGCTTGGACTACCACTAGCACAGATACGCAGTATTTT.

Many counts were recorded for this clonotype. This rearrangement joins TRBV6-1 to TRBJ2-3, with a tentative D call TRBD1 (6 bases). There are 16 residues in the CDR3. The ends were cut back, 4 bases at V and 4 bases at J, with 18 bases in the middle. Germline assignment: CDR1 MNHNS and CDR2 SASEGT. CDR3: CASSAFGLQGPDTQYF. The CDR3 DNA is TGTGCCAGCAGTGCGTTCGGGTTACAGGGACCAGATACGCAGTATTTT.

This clonotype occurred many times. J is TRBJ2-1 and V is TRBV5-1, with D possibly being TRBD2 (5 bases). CDR1 is SGHRS and CDR2 is YFSETQ in the germline V gene. The CDR3 is made up of 13 amino acids. V lost 0 bases and J 8 bases, leaving 9 bases between the germline ends. The CDR3 sequence: CASSLVGSDEQFF. In nucleotides, the CDR3 is TGCGCCAGCAGCTTGGTGGGGAGTGATGAGCAGTTCTTC.

The table lists this clonotype with a few counts. The chain combines TRBV25-1 with TRBJ2-7; D gene ambiguous. The CDR3 contains 13 residues. The germline CDR1 and CDR2 sequences are MGHDK and SYGVNS. V was cut by 3 bases and J by 3 bases, with 9 bases left in between. In DNA, the CDR3 is TGTGCCAGCAGTGATTCCCCCTTCTACGAGCAGTACTTC. The encoded protein is CASSDSPFYEQYF.

This chain uses TRBV7-9 with TRBJ1-1; perhaps TRBD1 as D (5 bases). This CDR3 is 13 amino acids long. Germline loops: CDR1 SEHNR, CDR2 FQNEAQ (reference sequence). Between the trimmed V and J ends, which lost 8 bases and 0 bases, there was a span of 10 bases. This CDR3 reads CASERGMNTEAFF. In nucleotides, the CDR3 is TGTGCCAGCGAGAGGGGAATGAACACTGAAGCTTTCTTT.

This clonotype was seen many times. J is TRBJ1-1 and V is TRBV10-3; possible D gene TRBD1, 5 bases. CDR3 length: 13 residues. Trimming cost V 7 bases and J 6 bases, with 15 bases left between them. The germline V gene encodes CDR1 ENHRY and CDR2 SYGVKD. CDR3 nucleotides: TGTGCCATCACCCCTAGGGAGGGGCCTGAAGCTTTCTTT. The encoded protein is CAITPREGPEAFF.

This clonotype was detected only a few times. The chain's CDR3 is CSANPGTGNQPQHF. The CDR3 DNA is TGCAGTGCCAACCCCGGGACAGGTAATCAGCCCCAGCATTTT. The V and J genes are TRBV20-1 and TRBJ1-5, with 8 bases lining up with TRBD1. The germline gives CDR1 DFQATT, CDR2 SNEGSKA (reference sequence). The CDR3 has 14 residues. J gave up 4 bases and V 6 bases, and 8 bases lay outside the gene matches.

This clonotype has ten or more counts. The chain recombines TRBV12-3 or TRBV12-4 with TRBJ1-5; 7 bases match TRBD1. This CDR3 region has 15 residues. J lost 6 bases, V lost 6 bases, and 11 bases had no gene match. This CDR3 reads CASRIQGPGSQPQHF. The CDR3 DNA follows: TGTGCCAGCAGAATACAGGGGCCCGGTAGTCAGCCCCAGCATTTT.

This clonotype was seen many times. This rearrangement joins TRBV20-1 to TRBJ2-3; D is unresolved. Per the germline V gene, CDR1 is DFQATT and CDR2 is SNEGSKA (reference sequence). The CDR3 covers 15 residues. The ends were cut back, 0 bases at V and 0 bases at J, with 10 bases in the middle. The CDR3 loop is CSARDRLLSTDTQYF. The CDR3 DNA reads as TGCAGTGCTAGAGATAGGCTCCTGAGCACAGATACGCAGTATTTT.

This clonotype was seen many times. V is TRBV7-6 and J is TRBJ2-3, with 10 bases identical to TRBD2. In germline, CDR1 is SGHVS, CDR2 FNYEAQ. The CDR3 has 19 amino acids. With 3 bases clipped from V and 0 bases from J, the junction kept 12 bases outside the gene matches. CDR3 nucleotides: TGTGCCAGCAGCTTGGGGTATCCTAGCGGGAGAACTAGCACAGATACGCAGTATTTT. It is translated as CASSLGYPSGRTSTDTQYF.

This clonotype was detected many times. This chain joins TRBV6-1 and TRBJ1-6, with a possible D match to TRBD1 (6 bases). This CDR3 is built from 14 residues. V lost 5 bases to trimming and J lost 7 bases, with 12 bases between them. The germline V gene encodes CDR1 MNHNS and CDR2 SASEGT. This chain's CDR3 is CASSPDSLNSPLHF. The CDR3 DNA is TGTGCCAGCAGTCCGGACAGCTTAAATTCACCCCTCCACTTT.

Many counts were recorded for this clonotype. V gene TRBV29-1 combines with J gene TRBJ2-1; D gene ambiguous. Germline values: CDR1 SQVTM, CDR2 ANQGSEA. V was clipped by 4 bases and J by 7 bases, with 14 bases between them. The length of the CDR3 is 13 residues. This CDR3 is CSVGALLGNEQFF. The CDR3 nucleotides read TGCAGCGTTGGGGCCCTGCTCGGGAATGAGCAGTTCTTC.

This clonotype has a handful of counts. The chain combines TRBV7-9 with TRBJ2-2, with 7 nucleotides matching TRBD2. The germline V gene has CDR1 SEHNR and CDR2 FQNEAQ (reference sequence). The trim removed 3 bases at V and 6 bases at J, leaving 4 bases unmatched. The CDR3 is made up of 14 amino acids. The CDR3 reads CASSFPREPGELFF. CDR3 coding DNA: TGTGCCAGCAGCTTTCCGCGGGAGCCCGGGGAGCTGTTTTTT.

This clonotype has a handful of counts. This chain joins TRBV7-9 and TRBJ2-5; D gene uncertain. Germline lookup yields CDR1 SEHNR and CDR2 FQNEAQ (reference sequence). The CDR3 runs to 13 residues. V was pared by 3 bases and J by 2 bases, with 7 bases between. The CDR3, as DNA: TGTGCCAGCAGCTTCGACTTACAAGAGACCCAGTACTTC. Residues: CASSFDLQETQYF.

This clonotype occurred a few times. This chain uses TRBV5-1 with TRBJ2-7, with 9 bases that match TRBD1. The germline CDR1 and CDR2 sequences are SGHRS and YFSETQ. V trimming: 3 bases; J trimming: 4 bases; junction bases outside the gene matches: 11. This CDR3 is 16 amino acids long. The CDR3 reads CASSSGTGNGAYEQYF. The DNA of the CDR3 is TGCGCCAGCAGCTCGGGGACAGGGAATGGGGCGTACGAGCAGTACTTC.

The V gene is TRBV20-1, the J gene TRBJ2-1; 9 bases agree with TRBD2. Unmatched junction bases numbered 8, after V lost 3 bases and J lost 5 bases. The germline gives CDR1 DFQATT, CDR2 SNEGSKA (reference sequence). CDR3 length: 15 residues. The CDR3 loop is CSASLGTSRNNEQFF. In nucleotides, the CDR3 is TGCAGTGCTAGCCTAGGGACTAGCAGAAACAATGAGCAGTTCTTC.

The V call is TRBV12-3 or TRBV12-4, the J call TRBJ1-2, with D uncertain. V was clipped by 8 bases and J by 6 bases, with 4 bases between them. The CDR3 contains 9 residues. CDR3 region: CASGDGYTF. DNA for the CDR3: TGTGCCAGCGGCGATGGCTACACCTTC.

There are many counts of this clonotype. The chain recombines TRBV15 with TRBJ2-4, with 12 bases identical to TRBD1. Germline values: CDR1 LNHNV, CDR2 YYDKDF (reference sequence). This CDR3 comprises 18 residues. The V segment lost 5 bases and the J segment 0 bases; nucleotides outside the gene matches: 8. CDR3 residues: CATSVGTGGSLAKNIQYF. For the CDR3, the DNA is TGTGCCACCAGCGTCGGGACAGGGGGCTCCTTAGCCAAAAACATTCAGTACTTC.

This clonotype was counted many times. The chain has TRBV5-5 and TRBJ2-5, with a possible D match to TRBD1 (6 bases). In germline, CDR1 is SGHKS, CDR2 YYEKEE (reference sequence). The CDR3 is 15 amino acids. V lost 1 base to trimming and J lost 1 base, with 11 bases between them. CDR3 protein: CASSLTGTSQETQYF. DNA of the CDR3: TGTGCCAGCAGCTTGACCGGGACAAGCCAAGAGACCCAGTACTTC.

This clonotype was counted only a few times. The chain has TRBV5-1 and TRBJ2-7; D is perhaps TRBD2 (5 bases). CDR3 length equals 14 residues. The V and J ends lost 2 bases and 2 bases respectively, with 11 bases between them. Germline V gene sequence: CDR1 SGHRS, CDR2 YFSETQ. CDR3 protein: CASSFGNAAYEQYF. In DNA form, the CDR3 reads TGCGCCAGCAGCTTCGGGAATGCTGCCTACGAGCAGTACTTC.

This clonotype showed up many times. A junction boundary mismatches the germline segment, possibly from a read error. The V gene is TRBV7-9, the J gene TRBJ2-5, with D uncertain. The germline V gene encodes CDR1 SEHNR and CDR2 FQNEAQ (reference sequence). CDR3 length: 12 amino acids. Here the CDR3 reads CASSGYQETQYF. The CDR3 nucleotides read TGTGCCAGCAGTGGTTACCAGGAGACCCAGTACTTC.

The chain joins TRBV12-3 or TRBV12-4 to TRBJ1-2; D may be TRBD1 (5 bases). Trimming took 5 bases from V and 8 from J, leaving 18 bases between them. The CDR3 is 14 amino acids. For the CDR3, the DNA is TGTGCCAGCAGTCCCCGAAGAGGGACGGACGGCTACACCTTC. It specifies CASSPRRGTDGYTF.

There are many counts of this clonotype. This chain links TRBV5-4 with TRBJ2-1; D is undetermined. This CDR3 is 14 amino acids long. V lost 0 bases and J lost 11, with 15 bases in between. CDR1 is SGHNT, CDR2 YYREEE, per germline (reference sequence). The CDR3 DNA is TGTGCCAGCAGCTTGGCCAAGTCAACACCAAAGCAGTTCTTC. This translates into CASSLAKSTPKQFF. The full variable domain, with the rest looked up from reference TRBV5-4 and TRBJ2-1, is ETGVTQSPTHLIKTRGQQVTLRCSSQSGHNTVSWYQQALGQGPQFIFQYYREEENGRGNFPPRFSGLQFPNYSSELNVNALELDDSALYLCASSLAKSTPKQFFGPGTRLTVL.

This clonotype came up many times. This sequence joins TRBV20-1 and TRBJ2-1; 12 positions agree with TRBD2. This CDR3 region has 15 residues. V dropped 6 bases and J dropped 4; count of bases not matched to a gene: 7. Germline loops: CDR1 DFQATT, CDR2 SNEGSKA (reference sequence). CDR3 nucleotide sequence: TGCAGTGCCGATGAGACTAGCGGGGGTTACAATGAGCAGTTCTTC. Amino acids: CSADETSGGYNEQFF.

V and J are TRBV12-3 or TRBV12-4 and TRBJ1-1; tentative D call: TRBD1 (6 bases). CDR3 size: 14 residues. V was clipped by 5 bases and J by 5 bases, with 15 bases between them. CDR3 DNA: TGTGCCAGCAGTGGGGGGACATACCAGACTGAAGCTTTCTTT. It translates to CASSGGTYQTEAFF.

The chain is built from TRBV9 and TRBJ1-4, with 7 nucleotides matching TRBD1. Per the germline V gene, CDR1 is SGDLS and CDR2 is YYNGEE. The CDR3 loop spans 16 amino acids. The junction had 12 bases not matched to a gene; V was cut back by 2 bases and J by 8 bases. The CDR3 loop reads CASSVRPTGIKEKLFF. The DNA for the CDR3 is TGTGCCAGCAGCGTTCGGCCGACAGGGATTAAGGAAAAACTGTTTTTT.

Many counts were recorded for this clonotype. J is TRBJ2-1 and V is TRBV20-1; 7 bases line up with TRBD2. Trimming took 3 bases from V and 6 from J; bases not matched to a gene: 11. The CDR3 loop spans 15 amino acids. Germline CDR1 and CDR2: DFQATT and SNEGSKA (reference sequence). The CDR3 nucleotides are TGCAGTGCTAGCGCCCCGGGAGGTCGGGGCAATGAGCAGTTCTTC. As protein: CSASAPGGRGNEQFF.

For this clonotype: This may be a read error: a much more frequent sequence differs by one nucleotide. The chain couples TRBV5-1 to TRBJ2-1, with 8 positions matching TRBD2. Germline V gives CDR1 SGHRS, CDR2 YFSETQ. There are 15 residues in the CDR3. The junction had 9 bases not matched to a gene; V was cut back by 8 bases and J by 2 bases. In DNA, the CDR3 is TGCGCCAGTCGGACTAGCAGGGGCCCCTACAATGAGCAGTTCTTC. It yields the protein CASRTSRGPYNEQFF.